These T cell receptor beta chains were read from a single sample in a study of T cell responses to AZD1222 COVID-19 vaccine. Clones were read by immunoSEQ multiplex PCR, and TCRdb kept only the in-frame ones, dropping some. The sample has around 180,000 clones; 90% to 95% are singletons. The sample was peripheral blood, taken on day 0 of AZD1222 vaccination. These receptors were obtained from an adult in good health. The CDR3 runs from the conserved cysteine through the conserved F or W. The D gene is left open where the match is weak. Some rows mark clone size as missing; the rest say once, few, many or name a class of expanded clone.

d_call clone_size j_call v_call cdr3_aa cdr3_nt
NA NA TRBJ1-5 TRBV28 CASSSPQDGNQPQHF TGTGCCAGCAGTTCCCCTCAGGATGGCAATCAGCCCCAGCATTTT
NA NA TRBJ1-2 TRBV27 CASSPTDSFSYGYTF TGTGCCAGCAGTCCGACTGACAGCTTTAGCTATGGCTACACCTTC
NA NA TRBJ2-2 TRBV12-3/TRBV12-4 CASRNIPGELFF TGTGCCAGCAGAAATATTCCCGGGGAGCTGTTTTTT
NA NA TRBJ2-2 TRBV10-3 CATIDTGELFF TGTGCCACCATAGACACCGGGGAGCTGTTTTTT
TRBD2 few TRBJ2-1 TRBV27 CASSPAGEVEQFF TGTGCCAGCAGTCCCGCGGGGGAGGTTGAGCAGTTCTTC
TRBD1 NA TRBJ2-7 TRBV28 CASSLRGTGVSYEQYF TGTGCCAGCAGTTTAAGAGGGACAGGGGTCAGCTACGAGCAGTACTTC
NA NA TRBJ1-2 TRBV7-2 CASSLGQRYGYTF TGTGCCAGCAGCTTAGGACAGCGCTATGGCTACACCTTC
TRBD2 few TRBJ2-2 TRBV15 CATSRDSGRATGELFF TGTGCCACCAGCAGAGATAGCGGGAGGGCCACCGGGGAGCTGTTTTTT
NA once TRBJ1-2 TRBV28 CASSSTGAYNYGYTF TGTGCCAGCAGTTCCACGGGGGCCTATAACTATGGCTACACCTTC
TRBD2 NA TRBJ2-1 TRBV19 CASRTSGSLNEQFF TGTGCCAGTAGGACTAGCGGGAGCTTAAATGAGCAGTTCTTC
NA NA TRBJ2-7 TRBV5-1 CASRDNSGANEQYF TGCGCCAGCAGAGATAACAGTGGAGCTAACGAGCAGTACTTC
NA many TRBJ2-3 TRBV6-2/TRBV6-3 CASSQPPGSGTDTQYF TGTGCCAGCAGCCAACCCCCGGGCAGTGGCACAGATACGCAGTATTTT
TRBD1 once TRBJ2-7 TRBV19 CASSSTGQGVGEQYF TGTGCCAGTAGTTCCACGGGACAGGGGGTCGGCGAGCAGTACTTC
NA NA TRBJ2-6 TRBV11-2 CASSRGQPGANVLTF TGTGCCAGCAGCCGGGGACAACCTGGGGCCAACGTCCTGACTTTC
NA NA TRBJ1-6 TRBV27 CASSRRQQISSYNSPLHF TGTGCCAGCAGTCGGCGACAGCAAATAAGCTCCTATAATTCACCCCTCCACTTT
NA NA TRBJ2-2 TRBV19 CASSIRSPNTGELFF TGTGCCAGTAGTATTCGTTCCCCGAACACCGGGGAGCTGTTTTTT